This passage covers 16 T cell receptor beta chains from one sample sequenced in a study of T cell repertoires in cytomegalovirus infection. For these receptors, no antigen is known. TCRdb reprocessed the reads via MiXCR and lists one record per CDR3 protein. The top ten clones hold roughly 13% of a sample with around 900,000 distinct CDR3 sequences, approximately 31% of them seen once. The specimen was cultured CD8+ T cells from PBMCs, collected from culture after CMV antigen stimulation. These receptors all stem from a human donor in good health (CMV status not recorded). Some clones in this sample may be carry-over from other donors' samples.

The chain has TRBV6-9 and TRBJ2-7; D possibly uses TRBD1 or TRBD2 (5 bases each). The germline V gene encodes CDR1 MNHGY and CDR2 SVAAGI. Trimming shortened V by 10 bases and J by 6 bases, and 22 bases separated the two germline ends. The CDR3 has 14 amino acids. The CDR3 loop reads CAITIGRGHGEQYV. The CDR3 DNA reads as TGTGCCATCACGATCGGACGGGGCCATGGCGAGCAGTACGTC.

The rearrangement uses TRBV27 and TRBJ2-5; 11 positions agree with TRBD2. Germline trimming cut 6 bases from V and 1 base from J; bases unmatched to any gene: 4. The CDR3 has 15 amino acids. Germline V lookup: CDR1 MNHEY, CDR2 SMNVEV (reference sequence). CDR3 protein: CASRPGTSGQETQYF. The DNA for the CDR3 is TGTGCCAGCAGACCTGGGACTAGCGGCCAAGAGACCCAGTACTTC.

The chain uses TRBV7-6 and TRBJ1-4; a weak D match, TRBD1 (6 bases). This CDR3 region has 14 residues. Per germline, CDR1 SGHVS and CDR2 FNYEAQ. The V and J ends lost 6 bases and 7 bases respectively, with 15 bases between them. DNA of the CDR3: TGTGCCAGCAGGGCCGGAGGGGGGCCTGAAAAACTGTTTTTT. It specifies CASRAGGGPEKLFF.

The V and J genes are TRBV6-6 and TRBJ1-5; 7 bases fit TRBD1. This CDR3 region has 12 residues. V shed 8 bases, J shed 11 bases, and the junction held 9 bases outside the gene matches. Germline CDR1 and CDR2: MNHNY and SVGAGI (reference sequence). Here the CDR3 DNA reads TGTGCCAGCCGTAGGGGGGGACAGTCCCAGCATTTT. Translating it yields CASRRGGQSQHF.

This clonotype turned up a few times. J is TRBJ2-7 and V is TRBV18; D may correspond to TRBD1 or TRBD2 (5 bases each). The germline CDR1 and CDR2 sequences are KGHSH and LQKENI. The ends were cut back, 3 bases at V and 1 base at J, with 10 bases in the middle. This CDR3 spans 14 amino acids. CDR3: CASSPGTESYEQYF. The DNA of the CDR3 is TGTGCCAGCTCACCCGGGACGGAATCCTACGAGCAGTACTTC.

The genes are TRBV27 and TRBJ1-1; TRBD1 is a possible D gene (6 bases). Per germline, CDR1 MNHEY and CDR2 SMNVEV (reference sequence). CDR3 length: 14 residues. V dropped 6 bases and J dropped 3 bases, with 14 bases sitting between them. The CDR3 here is CASSPGQPYTEAFF. CDR3 nucleotide sequence: TGTGCCAGCAGCCCCGGACAGCCTTACACTGAAGCTTTCTTT.

The chain carries TRBV4-1 and TRBJ1-4; D not certain. V gave up 4 bases and J gave up 3 bases, with 9 bases separating them. Germline V lookup: CDR1 MGHRA, CDR2 YSYEKL. The CDR3 is made up of 14 amino acids. DNA of the CDR3: TGCGCCAGCAGCCGAGGTAGCGCTAATGAAAAACTGTTTTTT. Translated: CASSRGSANEKLFF.

The V call is TRBV19, the J call TRBJ1-3; D gene ambiguous. V was clipped by 8 bases and J by 7 bases, with 9 bases between them. The germline gives CDR1 LNHDA, CDR2 SQIVND (reference sequence). There are 11 residues in the CDR3. CDR3 protein: CASHKRNTIYF. DNA for the CDR3: TGTGCCAGTCATAAAAGGAACACCATATATTTT.

This chain uses TRBV6-2 or TRBV6-3 with TRBJ1-5; 8 nucleotides match TRBD1. Germline trimming cut 2 bases from V and 6 bases from J; bases unmatched to any gene: 9. The V gene's germline CDR1 is MNHEY and CDR2 SVGEGT. The CDR3 contains 16 residues. The CDR3 DNA reads as TGTGCCAGCAGTTACAAGGTTGGACAGGGTGGTCAGCCCCAGCATTTT. Protein: CASSYKVGQGGQPQHF.

This chain links TRBV27 with TRBJ2-5; weak D call: TRBD1 (6 bases). The CDR3 sequence is 13 residues long. Germline V gene data show CDR1 as MNHEY and CDR2 as SMNVEV (reference sequence). Trimming took off 5 bases at V and 2 bases at J, with 9 bases between the two ends. The CDR3 DNA reads TGTGCCAGCAGTCACGGACAGCAAGAGACCCAGTACTTC. It yields the protein CASSHGQQETQYF.

The chain couples TRBV27 to TRBJ2-3, with D maybe TRBD2 (6 bases). V was cut by 2 bases and J by 4 bases, with 16 bases left in between. Per the germline V gene, CDR1 is MNHEY and CDR2 is SMNVEV (reference sequence). The CDR3 loop spans 16 amino acids. In nucleotides, the CDR3 is TGTGCCAGCAGTTTAATTGTGTCCGGAGGGGCAGATACGCAGTATTTT. Translated: CASSLIVSGGADTQYF.

This clonotype has only one observation. V gene TRBV11-1 combines with J gene TRBJ2-7, with TRBD1 as a possible D gene (5 bases). Germline V lookup: CDR1 SGHAT, CDR2 FQDESV (reference sequence). CDR3 length: 14 amino acids. The V end lost 5 bases, the J end lost 0 bases, and 11 bases lay between the germline ends. CDR3 sequence reads: CASSHRQSSYEQYF. CDR3 nucleotide sequence: TGTGCCAGCAGCCATCGACAGAGCTCCTACGAGCAGTACTTC.

On this clonotype itself: Mismatch with germline at one junction end may stem from a read error. The chain couples TRBV12-3 or TRBV12-4 to TRBJ1-5; a possible D gene is TRBD1 (6 bases). The CDR3 length is 16 residues. CDR3 residues: CASSFSIRGQNQSQHF. DNA for the CDR3: TGTGCCAGCAGTTTCAGTATCAGGGGCCAGAATCAGTCCCAGCATTTT.

The rearrangement links TRBV9 to TRBJ1-2; D is possibly TRBD1 (6 bases). The CDR3 length is 16 residues. Trimming stripped 2 bases from V and 8 bases from J, with 22 bases between. Germline V gene sequence: CDR1 SGDLS, CDR2 YYNGEE. The CDR3 here is CASSVRDTASLGGYTF. CDR3 bases: TGTGCCAGCAGCGTCCGGGACACGGCCTCCTTAGGAGGCTACACCTTC.

This chain links TRBV6-2 or TRBV6-3 with TRBJ2-7; TRBD1 aligns across 9 bases. There are 16 residues in the CDR3. V trimming: 0 bases; J trimming: 2 bases; junction bases outside the gene matches: 5. Germline-derived CDR1 and CDR2 are MNHEY and SVGEGT. Here the CDR3 reads CASSYSKDRGTYEQYV. The CDR3 nucleotides read TGTGCCAGCAGTTACTCGAAGGACAGGGGAACCTACGAGCAGTACGTC.

The genes are TRBV6-4 and TRBJ1-1; D is perhaps TRBD1 (6 bases). Trimming shortened V by 3 bases and J by 8 bases, and 13 bases separated the two germline ends. This CDR3 is 13 amino acids long. Germline loops: CDR1 MRHNA, CDR2 SNTAGT. In DNA form, the CDR3 reads TGTGCCAGCAGTGAGTTAGGGGGACGGGAAGCTTTCTTT. It encodes CASSELGGREAFF.